Listed here are 12 T cell receptor beta chains from one sample, sequenced in a study of CD8 T cells in ankylosing spondylitis. TCRdb analysed the 5' RACE reads with MiXCR anew, one entry per CDR3 protein. The table has under 250,000 distinct CDR3 sequences, around 8% seen once. Sequencing was done on a sample of blood, either unsorted or a sorted T cell fraction (not recorded which). These receptors came from a female donor with ankylosing spondylitis or in good health (not recorded which).

This clonotype was seen many times. CDR3 sequence: CSALGRGTGPYNEQFF. The CDR3 nucleotides read TGCAGTGCGCTAGGAAGAGGGACAGGTCCTTACAATGAGCAGTTCTTC. The J gene is TRBJ2-1, the V gene TRBV20-1, with 8 bases matching TRBD1. The CDR3 extends over 16 amino acids. J gave up 4 bases and V 6 bases, and 14 bases lay outside the gene matches. Germline V gene lookup returns CDR1 DFQATT and CDR2 SNEGSKA (reference sequence).

The chain links TRBV4-3 to TRBJ2-1; no clear D gene. The germline V gene has CDR1 LGHNA and CDR2 YSLEER. V was trimmed by 1 base and J by 1 base, leaving 8 bases between them. This CDR3 comprises 15 residues. The CDR3, as DNA: TGCGCCAGCAGCCAAGGAAAGTTTTCCTACAATGAGCAGTTCTTC. Encoded protein: CASSQGKFSYNEQFF.

In nucleotides, the CDR3 is TGTGCCAGCAGCAGCCGACTAGTCTACGAGCAGTACTTC. Amino acid sequence: CASSSRLVYEQYF. The rearrangement links TRBV7-9 to TRBJ2-7; possibly TRBD2 for D (6 bases). Trimming took 5 bases from V and 3 from J, leaving 11 bases between them. Germline lookup yields CDR1 SEHNR and CDR2 FQNEAQ (reference sequence). The CDR3 has 13 amino acids.

This clonotype has at least ten counts. The V and J genes are TRBV15 and TRBJ1-2; D unclear. V was trimmed by 9 bases and J by 5 bases, leaving 4 bases between them. This CDR3 spans 9 amino acids. Germline CDR1 LNHNV, CDR2 YYDKDF (reference sequence). In DNA, the CDR3 is TGTGCCACTACGTATGGCTACACCTTC. It is translated as CATTYGYTF.

This clonotype was detected many times. The chain employs TRBV20-1 and TRBJ2-1; D is unresolved. The V gene's germline CDR1 is DFQATT and CDR2 SNEGSKA (reference sequence). The germline V and J ends were trimmed by 6 bases and 12 bases, with 15 bases remaining between them. The CDR3 loop spans 11 amino acids. DNA for the CDR3: TGCAGTGCCCGAAGTACGGTCGTGCAGTTCTTC. Its translation is CSARSTVVQFF.

This clonotype was counted ten times or more. The J gene is TRBJ2-2, the V gene TRBV3-1; D not resolved. Trimming left V 2 bases short and J 7 bases short, with 8 bases between. This CDR3 spans 13 amino acids. The germline gives CDR1 LGHDT, CDR2 YNNKEL (reference sequence). CDR3 sequence (DNA): TGTGCCAGCAGCCAAAGATTCGGCGGGGAGCTGTTTTTT. Its protein is CASSQRFGGELFF.

This chain joins TRBV23-1 and TRBJ2-7; D may be TRBD1 or TRBD2 (5 bases each). TRBV23-1 falls under the ORF class, with uncertain function. Between the trimmed V and J ends, which lost 9 bases and 4 bases, there was a span of 22 bases. The CDR3 totals 15 residues. CDR3 loop: CAREPPGTVDYEQYF. The CDR3 DNA reads TGCGCCAGAGAGCCCCCCGGGACCGTGGATTACGAGCAGTACTTC.

This clonotype was seen at least ten times. The chain carries TRBV5-5 and TRBJ2-1; D not resolved. This CDR3 spans 15 amino acids. V lost 7 bases and J 0 bases, leaving 14 bases between the germline ends. Germline assignment: CDR1 SGHKS and CDR2 YYEKEE (reference sequence). The CDR3 coding sequence is TGTGCCAGCGGCCCCGAAAGGGACTCCTACAATGAGCAGTTCTTC. Its translation: CASGPERDSYNEQFF.

This clonotype showed up many times. The genes are TRBV4-3 and TRBJ2-5; 9 nucleotides match TRBD1. Germline trimming cut 4 bases from V and 5 bases from J; bases unmatched to any gene: 5. The length of the CDR3 is 14 residues. Germline CDR1 reads LGHNA; CDR2 reads YSLEER. Written as DNA, the CDR3 is TGCGCCAGCAGCCGGGGGACAGGGTTGGAGACCCAGTACTTC. This sequence encodes CASSRGTGLETQYF.

This clonotype was seen at least ten times. The V gene is TRBV11-2, the J gene TRBJ2-1, with a possible D match to TRBD2 (6 bases). There are 18 residues in the CDR3. Germline CDR1 is SGHAT and CDR2 is FQNNGV. Trimming stripped 4 bases from V and 0 bases from J, with 19 bases between. The CDR3 loop is CASSSPSRLGSSYNEQFF. CDR3 DNA sequence: TGTGCCAGCAGCTCCCCCTCCAGACTAGGCAGCTCCTACAATGAGCAGTTCTTC.

The chain joins TRBV6-2 or TRBV6-3 to TRBJ2-7; D unclear. CDR1 MNHEY and CDR2 SVGEGT come from the germline V gene. V lost 10 bases and J lost 2, with 9 bases in between. The CDR3 runs to 11 residues. CDR3 protein: CATRTAYEQYF. In DNA, the CDR3 is TGTGCCACGCGGACGGCCTACGAGCAGTACTTC.

At least ten counts were recorded for this clonotype. The rearrangement links TRBV20-1 to TRBJ1-1, with TRBD1 matching over 7 bases. Germline CDR1 is DFQATT and CDR2 is SNEGSKA (reference sequence). Trimming took 5 bases from V and 4 from J; bases not matched to a gene: 4. The CDR3 has 12 residues. This CDR3 reads CSAGQGVTEAFF. In nucleotides, the CDR3 is TGCAGTGCTGGTCAGGGGGTCACTGAAGCTTTCTTT.